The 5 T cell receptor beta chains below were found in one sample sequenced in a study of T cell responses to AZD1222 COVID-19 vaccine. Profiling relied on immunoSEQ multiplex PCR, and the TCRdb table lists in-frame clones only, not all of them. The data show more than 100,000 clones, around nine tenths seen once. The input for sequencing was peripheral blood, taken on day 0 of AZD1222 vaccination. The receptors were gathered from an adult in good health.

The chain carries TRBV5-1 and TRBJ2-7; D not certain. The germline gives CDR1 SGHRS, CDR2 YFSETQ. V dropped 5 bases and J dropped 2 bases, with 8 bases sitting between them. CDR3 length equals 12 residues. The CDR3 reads CASREDTYEQYF. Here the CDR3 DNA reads TGCGCCAGCAGAGAGGATACCTACGAGCAGTACTTC.

CDR3 in amino acids: CASSPEGGTYNEQFF. DNA of the CDR3: TGTGCCAGCAGCCCGGAGGGCGGGACCTACAATGAGCAGTTCTTC. The gene calls are TRBV7-2 and TRBJ2-1, with D possibly matching TRBD2 (6 bases). The CDR3 length is 15 residues. V lost 5 bases and J lost 2, with 13 bases in between. Germline CDR1 reads SGHTA; CDR2 reads FQGNSA.

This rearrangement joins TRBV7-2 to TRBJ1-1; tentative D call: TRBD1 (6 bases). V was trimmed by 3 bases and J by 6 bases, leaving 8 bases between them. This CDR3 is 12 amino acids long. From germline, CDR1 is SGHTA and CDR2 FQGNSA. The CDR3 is CASSFRGSEAFF. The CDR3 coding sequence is TGTGCCAGCAGCTTCAGGGGATCTGAAGCTTTCTTT.

CDR3: CASSTDSYEQYF. CDR3 bases: TGTGCCAGCAGTACAGACTCCTACGAGCAGTACTTC. J is TRBJ2-7 and V is TRBV28; no firm D call. V was cut by 5 bases and J by 0 bases, with 5 bases left in between. Germline V gene lookup returns CDR1 MDHEN and CDR2 SYDVKM. This CDR3 contains 12 residues.

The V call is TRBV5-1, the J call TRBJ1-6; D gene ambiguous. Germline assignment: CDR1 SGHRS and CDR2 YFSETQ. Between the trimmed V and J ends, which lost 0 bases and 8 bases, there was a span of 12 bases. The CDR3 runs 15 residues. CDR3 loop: CASSLVGPWDSPLHF. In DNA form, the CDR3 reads TGCGCCAGCAGCTTGGTCGGGCCATGGGATTCACCCCTCCACTTT. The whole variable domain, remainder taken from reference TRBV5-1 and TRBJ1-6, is KAGVTQTPRYLIKTRGQQVTLSCSPISGHRSVSWYQQTPGQGLQFLFEYFSETQRNKGNFPGRFSGRQFSNSRSEMNVSTLELGDSALYLCASSLVGPWDSPLHFGNGTRLTVT.